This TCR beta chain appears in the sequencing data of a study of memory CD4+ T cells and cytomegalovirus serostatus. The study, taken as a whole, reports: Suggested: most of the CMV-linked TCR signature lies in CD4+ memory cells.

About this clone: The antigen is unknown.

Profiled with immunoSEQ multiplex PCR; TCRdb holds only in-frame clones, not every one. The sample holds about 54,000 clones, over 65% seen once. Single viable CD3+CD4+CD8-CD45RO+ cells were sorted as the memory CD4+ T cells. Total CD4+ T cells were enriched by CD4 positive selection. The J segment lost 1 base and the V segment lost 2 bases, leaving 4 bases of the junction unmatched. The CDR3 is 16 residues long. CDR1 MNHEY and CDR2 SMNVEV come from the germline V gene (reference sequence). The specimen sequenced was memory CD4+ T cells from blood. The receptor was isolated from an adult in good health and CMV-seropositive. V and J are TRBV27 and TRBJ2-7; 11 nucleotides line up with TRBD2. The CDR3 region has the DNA TGTGCCAGCAGTTTAGGGGGACTAGCGGTGTCCTACGAGCAGTACTTC. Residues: CASSLGGLAVSYEQYF.